This T cell receptor beta chain emerged from a study of human T cells and chemical hapten exposure. Study information: In the sensitization step, 2% DPC was placed on about 2 cm by about 2 cm of upper inner arm skin.

Noted time point: patch test 2, 6 weeks after DPC sensitization. Described treatment: therapeutic diphenylcyclopropenone sensitization with weekly scalp DPC. This clonotype was recorded a few times. Its target is not known. V was pared by 3 bases and J by 8 bases, with 7 bases of the junction left unmatched. The CDR3 is 15 amino acids. The germline CDR1 and CDR2 sequences are SNHLY and FYNNEI. Attachment of unique molecular identifiers to individual cDNA molecules was performed in the library. MiXCR, run by TCRdb on the RACE reads, gives a single entry per CDR3 protein. The sample includes about 84,000 distinct CDR3 sequences, approximately 10% of them seen just once. Notes on the study in general: Expanded TCRs showed more large CDR3 clusters than pre-sensitization or healthy control sets.

This clonotype originated in a woman in her twenties or thirties with alopecia areata. Some clones in this sample may be carry-over from other donors' samples. Material: whole blood, obtained in connection with sensitization to the hapten diphenylcyclopropenone (DPC). This chain joins TRBV2 and TRBJ1-6, with 7 positions matching TRBD1. The chain's CDR3 is CASSDARGRYSPLHF. CDR3 bases: TGTGCCAGCAGTGATGCCAGGGGGAGATATTCACCCCTCCACTTT.